This entry concerns a single T cell receptor (beta chain). Its cognate antigen is unknown. This specimen comes from a study of cytomegalovirus exposure and HLA in healthy donors. Overall study: HLA-typed donors were the source of approximately 86 million unique TCRs held in an early data release.

Notes on the study in general: More than 150 TCR beta chains were listed as cytomegalovirus-associated. Generally TCR sequences proved uncommon, though certain public TCRs appeared in numerous donors. V- and J-gene trimming of TCR beta was linked (in a later analysis) to a missense DCLRE1C variant.

The CDR3 contains 15 residues. Primers for the PCR totalled 60 Vbeta and 13 Jbeta. Sequencing was performed with immunoSEQ multiplex PCR; in TCRdb, only in-frame clones are kept and a portion is missing. The sample records roughly 120,000 clones, roughly 68% being singletons. The origin of this receptor is a woman in her forties or fifties in good health and CMV-seropositive. Sequencing used PBMCs. This chain uses TRBV21-1 with TRBJ2-7; TRBD1, the table's D call, was not compared with the DNA. TRBV21-1 constitutes a pseudogene. As DNA, the CDR3 is TGTGCCAGCAGACTAGGACAGGGGGTAGCCTACGAGCAGTACTTC. It is translated as CASRLGQGVAYEQYF.